The 22 T cell receptor beta chains given below trace back to one sample, sequenced in a study of blood T cell repertoires in COVID-19. Measured with immunoSEQ multiplex PCR; TCRdb has only the in-frame clones, and not every one. The sample lists 50,000 to 80,000 clones, approximately 86% occurring once. Specimen: peripheral blood. The source is a man aged 50 to 59 with active COVID-19.

The genes are TRBV27 and TRBJ2-3, with 12 positions matching TRBD2. This CDR3 has 19 amino acids. Germline V gives CDR1 MNHEY, CDR2 SMNVEV (reference sequence). Unmatched junction bases numbered 11, after V lost 2 bases and J lost 2 bases. The CDR3 reads CASSLGSLAGGSPTDTQYF. CDR3 DNA: TGTGCCAGCAGTTTAGGTTCTCTAGCGGGGGGGAGCCCCACAGATACGCAGTATTTT.

The chain links TRBV7-2 to TRBJ2-2; 9 bases are a match to TRBD1. This CDR3 is 15 amino acids long. V lost 5 bases to trimming and J lost 6 bases; unmatched junction nucleotides: 7. Germline V gives CDR1 SGHTA, CDR2 FQGNSA. The chain's CDR3 is CASSPRTGDPGELFF. Here the CDR3 DNA reads TGTGCCAGCAGCCCCAGGACAGGGGACCCCGGGGAGCTGTTTTTT.

This clone was seen a few times. The CDR3 protein is CASTGFGDSPLHF. The CDR3 DNA reads as TGTGCCAGTACAGGGTTCGGCGATTCACCCCTCCACTTT. The gene calls are TRBV27 and TRBJ1-6, with D possibly being TRBD1 (6 bases). Trimming pared 9 bases from V and 8 bases from J, leaving 14 bases between. The CDR3 spans 13 residues. Germline CDR1 and CDR2: MNHEY and SMNVEV (reference sequence).

V is TRBV5-1 and J is TRBJ1-3; TRBD1 aligns across 8 bases. This CDR3 region has 15 residues. J lost 6 bases, V lost 2 bases, and 7 bases had no gene match. Germline loops: CDR1 SGHRS, CDR2 YFSETQ. This chain's CDR3 is CASSFDQGAENTIYF. The CDR3 region has the DNA TGCGCCAGCAGCTTTGACCAGGGGGCGGAAAACACCATATATTTT.

The V call is TRBV11-1, the J call TRBJ2-3; 7 bases are shared with TRBD1. Trimming removed 0 bases from V and 0 bases from J; junction bases left unmatched: 6. Germline-derived CDR1 and CDR2 are SGHAT and FQDESV (reference sequence). The CDR3 runs to 17 residues. The CDR3: CASSLAPQGVSTDTQYF. CDR3 coding DNA: TGTGCCAGCAGCTTAGCGCCTCAGGGGGTGAGCACAGATACGCAGTATTTT.

This sequence joins TRBV18 and TRBJ2-3, with no clear D. The CDR3 has 17 residues. V lost 2 bases and J 6 bases, leaving 21 bases between the germline ends. Germline assignment: CDR1 KGHSH and CDR2 LQKENI. The DNA of the CDR3 is TGTGCCAGCTCACCAGGCGGCAGCCCTTTGGTTTTGGATACGCAGTATTTT. Translating gives CASSPGGSPLVLDTQYF.

CDR3 DNA sequence: TGTGCCAGCAGCGTAGAAAGGACTAGCGGGAGGGGAGGCGGGGAGCTGTTTTTT. Protein product: CASSVERTSGRGGGELFF. The gene calls are TRBV9 and TRBJ2-2; 15 bases map to TRBD2. V shed 0 bases, J shed 7 bases, and the junction held 7 bases outside the gene matches. Germline loops: CDR1 SGDLS, CDR2 YYNGEE. CDR3 length: 18 amino acids. The full variable domain, in which reference TRBV9 and TRBJ2-2 provide the parts outside the CDR3, is DSGVTQTPKHLITATGQRVTLRCSPRSGDLSVYWYQQSLDQGLQFLIQYYNGEERAKGNILERFSAQQFPDLHSELNLSSLELGDSALYFCASSVERTSGRGGGELFFGEGSRLTVL.

The rearrangement uses TRBV4-2 and TRBJ2-4; D is unclear. This CDR3 comprises 17 residues. CDR1 LGHNA and CDR2 YNFKEQ come from the germline V gene. With 4 bases removed from V and 0 bases from J, the gap between germline ends came to 16 bases. This CDR3 reads CASSLHGPAQAKNIQYF. DNA of the CDR3: TGTGCCAGCAGCCTCCATGGGCCGGCGCAAGCCAAAAACATTCAGTACTTC.

The chain links TRBV7-2 to TRBJ2-3; no reliable D call. From germline, CDR1 is SGHTA and CDR2 FQGNSA. The V and J ends lost 5 bases and 5 bases respectively, with 17 bases between them. The CDR3 covers 15 residues. The CDR3 nucleotides are TGTGCCAGCAGCCCGGAGAGCTGGTCGGGAGATACGCAGTATTTT. Translation: CASSPESWSGDTQYF.

The chain employs TRBV18 and TRBJ2-7, with 8 bases lining up with TRBD2. Germline V gene data show CDR1 as KGHSH and CDR2 as LQKENI. There are 14 residues in the CDR3. The junction had 6 bases not matched to a gene; V was cut back by 3 bases and J by 5 bases. This chain's CDR3 is CASSPYREGNEQYF. The CDR3 region has the DNA TGTGCCAGCTCACCGTACCGGGAGGGCAACGAGCAGTACTTC. Based on the CDR3 plus reference TRBV18 and TRBJ2-7, the full variable domain is NAGVMQNPRHLVRRRGQEARLRCSPMKGHSHVYWYRQLPEEGLKFMVYLQKENIIDESGMPKERFSAEFPKEGPSILRIQQVVRGDSAAYFCASSPYREGNEQYFGPGTRLTVT.

The J gene is TRBJ1-2, the V gene TRBV10-2, with 9 bases fitting TRBD1. CDR3 length: 15 amino acids. Trimming at V came to 3 bases and at J to 6 bases, leaving 8 bases not matched to a gene. Germline V gene data show CDR1 as WSHSY and CDR2 as SAAADI. Here the CDR3 DNA reads TGCGCCAGCAGTGAACCGGGACAGGGAACGCATGGCTACACCTTC. Translation gives CASSEPGQGTHGYTF.

There are a few counts of this clone. The CDR3, as DNA: TGTGCCAGCAGCTCCCCAGGGGCAGATACGCAGTATTTT. Translated: CASSSPGADTQYF. The V gene is TRBV7-2, the J gene TRBJ2-3, with D perhaps matching TRBD1 (6 bases). V was pared by 4 bases and J by 4 bases, with 9 bases between. CDR1 and CDR2 from the germline V gene are SGHTA and FQGNSA. There are 13 residues in the CDR3.

The gene calls are TRBV18 and TRBJ1-1; D remains unclear. CDR1 and CDR2 (germline): KGHSH, LQKENI. There are 12 residues in the CDR3. Trimming removed 4 bases at V and 0 bases at J, with 3 bases between. CDR3: CASSLVNTEAFF. The CDR3 nucleotides are TGTGCCAGCTCACTAGTGAACACTGAAGCTTTCTTT.

The rearrangement links TRBV6-5 to TRBJ1-6, with TRBD1 matching over 7 bases. V gave up 10 bases and J gave up 2 bases; unmatched junction bases: 5. CDR3 length equals 14 residues. Germline V lookup: CDR1 MNHEY, CDR2 SVGAGI. Here the CDR3 DNA reads TGTGCCATCTCCGACAGGGCCTATAATTCACCCCTCCACTTT. Translating it yields CAISDRAYNSPLHF.

The chain recombines TRBV24-1 with TRBJ2-3, with TRBD1 identical over 8 bases. Germline V gene sequence: CDR1 KGHDR, CDR2 SFDVKD. Trimming removed 5 bases from V and 0 bases from J; junction bases left unmatched: 3. This CDR3 is built from 15 residues. CDR3 residues: CATSVGTGSTDTQYF. The CDR3 DNA sequence: TGTGCCACCAGTGTAGGGACAGGTAGCACAGATACGCAGTATTTT.

The genes are TRBV2 and TRBJ1-5; D remains unclear. The CDR3 is 14 amino acids. CDR1 is SNHLY and CDR2 is FYNNEI in the germline V gene. With 7 bases removed from V and 3 bases from J, the gap between germline ends came to 13 bases. The CDR3 region is CASTRESLNQPQHF. CDR3 DNA: TGTGCCAGCACCCGGGAGAGCCTCAATCAGCCCCAGCATTTT. Complete variable domain (other parts from reference TRBV2 and TRBJ1-5): EPEVTQTPSHQVTQMGQEVILRCVPISNHLYFYWYRQILGQKVEFLVSFYNNEISEKSEIFDDQFSVERPDGSNFTLKIRSTKLEDSAMYFCASTRESLNQPQHFGDGTRLSIL.

The chain joins TRBV2 to TRBJ2-3; D might be TRBD2 (6 bases). Trimming pared 4 bases from V and 3 bases from J, leaving 14 bases between. The CDR3 is 15 residues long. CDR1 and CDR2 from the germline V gene are SNHLY and FYNNEI. Here the CDR3 DNA reads TGTGCCAGCAGTGCCGACGGGGGAGGAACAGATACGCAGTATTTT. Translation gives CASSADGGGTDTQYF.

The V call is TRBV12-3 or TRBV12-4, the J call TRBJ1-1, with unresolved D. Between the trimmed V and J ends, which lost 4 bases and 5 bases, there was a span of 5 bases. The CDR3 length is 11 residues. In DNA form, the CDR3 reads TGTGCCAGCAGTTCGTTTACTGAAGCTTTCTTT. This codes for CASSSFTEAFF.

The chain employs TRBV7-9 and TRBJ1-4; perhaps TRBD1 as D (5 bases). Deletions cut 5 bases from V and 4 bases from J, with 14 bases between. This CDR3 contains 15 residues. The V gene's germline CDR1 is SEHNR and CDR2 FQNEAQ (reference sequence). CDR3 sequence (DNA): TGTGCCAGCAGCCTCGGGGGAAGCGGTAATGAAAAACTGTTTTTT. The encoded protein is CASSLGGSGNEKLFF.

This chain joins TRBV12-3 or TRBV12-4 and TRBJ1-1; TRBD1 is a possible D gene (5 bases). There are 13 residues in the CDR3. The V end lost 6 bases, the J end lost 11 bases, and 19 bases lay between the germline ends. CDR3 DNA: TGTGCCAGCAGCCCTTACGGGGGAGGCTTCGCTTTCTTT. This codes for CASSPYGGGFAFF.

DNA for the CDR3: TGTGCCATCAGTAGGGGACAAGTAGCCAAAAACATTCAGTACTTC. Its translation: CAISRGQVAKNIQYF. V usage is TRBV10-3 and J usage is TRBJ2-4; the D gene is possibly TRBD1 (6 bases). The germline V gene has CDR1 ENHRY and CDR2 SYGVKD. V was pared by 5 bases and J by 0 bases, with 11 bases between. This CDR3 spans 15 amino acids.

The chain is built from TRBV5-1 and TRBJ2-1, with D maybe TRBD2 (5 bases). The CDR3 has 15 residues. Trimming removed 0 bases at V and 2 bases at J, with 9 bases between. The V gene's germline CDR1 is SGHRS and CDR2 YFSETQ. Here the CDR3 reads CASSLGGLTYNEQFF. The DNA of the CDR3 is TGCGCCAGCAGCTTGGGAGGGTTAACCTACAATGAGCAGTTCTTC.